This T cell receptor (beta chain) was documented in a study of blood T cell repertoires in COVID-19. On the study more broadly: Material from acute and convalescent COVID-19 was sourced from the United States, Italy and Spain.

The CDR3 loop spans 14 amino acids. Germline CDR1 reads SGDLS; CDR2 reads YYNGEE. V lost 3 bases and J lost 4; bases outside the gene matches: 2. Methods used by the authors: Reference gene primer amplification in the assay estimated nucleated cell counts. Assay used: immunoSEQ multiplex PCR; TCRdb lists only in-frame clones, some missing. That table furnishes V, J and clone size, whereas the DNA furnished D and trimming. Of about 41,000 clones listed, about 83% were seen once; the top ten hold approximately 45%. This TCR was recovered from a woman aged 80 or over with active or convalescent COVID-19. Sequences were obtained from peripheral blood. The rearrangement joins TRBV9 to TRBJ2-5; 11 bases fit TRBD2. Written as DNA, the CDR3 is TGTGCCAGCAGCGAGGGACTAGCGGCAGAGACCCAGTACTTC. Translated, it gives CASSEGLAAETQYF.